These T cell receptor beta chains were read from a single sample in a study of blood T cell repertoires in COVID-19. The assay was immunoSEQ multiplex PCR, and TCRdb's table has in-frame clones only and misses some. Of hundreds of thousands of clones in the sample, about 83% were seen once. Sequencing input: PBMCs or T cells enriched from blood (not recorded which). All receptors derive from a middle-aged woman who had recovered from COVID-19. The CDR3 runs from the conserved cysteine through the conserved F or W. D genes are given only for firm matches.

CDR3 length: 14
D gene: -
V gene: TRBV5-1
J gene: TRBJ2-1
CDR3 protein: CASSLGAPNNEQFF
CDR3 DNA: TGCGCCAGCAGCTTGGGGGCCCCTAACAATGAGCAGTTCTTC

CDR3 length: 15
D gene: -
V gene: TRBV19
J gene: TRBJ1-5
CDR3 protein: CASRSLGHPNQPQHF
CDR3 DNA: TGTGCCAGTAGATCCCTCGGACATCCAAATCAGCCCCAGCATTTT

CDR3 length: 15
D gene: -
V gene: TRBV18
J gene: TRBJ2-7
CDR3 protein: CASSLYGRGTHEQYF
CDR3 DNA: TGTGCCAGCTCATTATACGGGAGAGGTACCCACGAGCAGTACTTC

CDR3 length: 15
D gene: -
V gene: TRBV9
J gene: TRBJ1-4
CDR3 protein: CASSVQGTTNEKLFF
CDR3 DNA: TGTGCCAGCAGCGTCCAGGGAACAACTAATGAAAAACTGTTTTTT

CDR3 length: 15
D gene: TRBD2
V gene: TRBV11-2
J gene: TRBJ2-1
CDR3 protein: CASSARTSGSNEQFF
CDR3 DNA: TGTGCCAGCAGCGCCCGGACTAGCGGGAGCAATGAGCAGTTCTTC

CDR3 length: 14
D gene: TRBD1
V gene: TRBV4-1
J gene: TRBJ2-5
CDR3 protein: CASSRPGQEETQYF
CDR3 DNA: TGCGCCAGCAGCCGACCCGGACAGGAGGAGACCCAGTACTTC

CDR3 length: 14
D gene: -
V gene: TRBV3-1/TRBV3-2
J gene: TRBJ1-4
CDR3 protein: CASTMRGGNEKLFF
CDR3 DNA: TGTGCCAGCACTATGCGGGGAGGTAATGAAAAACTGTTTTTT

CDR3 length: 19
D gene: TRBD2
V gene: TRBV7-2
J gene: TRBJ2-7
CDR3 protein: CASLTGQGSTSGSSYEQYF
CDR3 DNA: TGTGCCAGCCTTACGGGACAGGGGTCGACTAGCGGGAGCTCCTACGAGCAGTACTTC

CDR3 length: 16
D gene: TRBD2
V gene: TRBV18
J gene: TRBJ2-5
CDR3 protein: CASSHRLADRGETQYF
CDR3 DNA: TGTGCCAGCTCACACAGACTAGCGGACCGCGGGGAGACCCAGTACTTC

CDR3 length: 14
D gene: -
V gene: TRBV28
J gene: TRBJ1-5
CDR3 protein: CASTPGGRGGPQHF
CDR3 DNA: TGTGCCAGCACCCCCGGCGGGAGGGGGGGGCCCCAGCATTTT

CDR3 length: 12
D gene: -
V gene: TRBV30
J gene: TRBJ1-1
CDR3 protein: CAWSVLGLGAFF
CDR3 DNA: TGTGCCTGGAGTGTTTTGGGCCTGGGAGCTTTCTTT

CDR3 length: 17
D gene: TRBD2
V gene: TRBV4-3
J gene: TRBJ2-2
CDR3 protein: CASSQGRSSGVTGELFF
CDR3 DNA: TGCGCCAGCAGCCAAGGAAGGTCTAGCGGAGTCACCGGGGAGCTGTTTTTT